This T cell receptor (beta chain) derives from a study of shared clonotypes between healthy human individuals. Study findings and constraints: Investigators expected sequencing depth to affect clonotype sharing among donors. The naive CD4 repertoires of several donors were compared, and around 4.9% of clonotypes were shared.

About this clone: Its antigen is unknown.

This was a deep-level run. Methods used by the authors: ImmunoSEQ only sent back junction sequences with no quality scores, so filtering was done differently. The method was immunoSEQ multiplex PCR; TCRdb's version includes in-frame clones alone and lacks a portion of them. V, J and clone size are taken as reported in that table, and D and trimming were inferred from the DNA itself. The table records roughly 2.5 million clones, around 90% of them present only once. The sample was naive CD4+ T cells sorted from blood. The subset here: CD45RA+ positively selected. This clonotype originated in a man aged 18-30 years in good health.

The CDR3 bases are TGTGCCTGGAGTAAAGGGACCAACGATAATTCACCCCTCCACTTT. The encoded protein is CAWSKGTNDNSPLHF. The J gene is TRBJ1-6, the V gene TRBV30, with TRBD1 as a possible D gene (5 bases). The germline CDR1 and CDR2 sequences are GTSNPN and SVGIG (reference sequence). With 2 bases removed from V and 5 bases from J, the gap between germline ends came to 13 bases. CDR3 length: 15 residues.